This T cell receptor beta chain was obtained from a study of glioma-infiltrating T cells. Study-wide results and caveats: Tissue-blood divergence was below expectation in non-neoplastic patients, above in gliomas. Only very few CDR3 sequences appeared in both tissue and blood.

A word on this clonotype: No antigen is known for it.

Using RNA template, CDR3s of TCR alpha and beta were amplified with iRepertoire arm-PCR. One-step reverse transcription and amplification started from approximately 100-400 ng of tissue mRNA or PBMC total RNA. Using its own MiXCR run on the multiplex PCR reads, TCRdb lists one record per CDR3 protein. The table lists some 130,000 distinct CDR3 sequences, around a quarter of them singletons. Trimming cost V 6 bases and J 3 bases; bases outside gene matches: 4. CDR1 is ENHRY and CDR2 is SYGVKD in the germline V gene. CDR3 length: 15 residues. This rearrangement joins TRBV10-3 to TRBJ2-1; TRBD2 agrees at 11 bases. The sample comprised glioma tissue, nonneoplastic brain tissue, or PBMCs (not recorded which). The TCR was taken from a human donor with low-grade glioma or glioblastoma, undergoing nonglioma brain surgery, or in good health (not recorded which). The CDR3 DNA is TGTGCCATCAGGATAACTAGCGGGGGCTACAATGAGCAGTTCTTC. Translated, it gives CAIRITSGGYNEQFF.